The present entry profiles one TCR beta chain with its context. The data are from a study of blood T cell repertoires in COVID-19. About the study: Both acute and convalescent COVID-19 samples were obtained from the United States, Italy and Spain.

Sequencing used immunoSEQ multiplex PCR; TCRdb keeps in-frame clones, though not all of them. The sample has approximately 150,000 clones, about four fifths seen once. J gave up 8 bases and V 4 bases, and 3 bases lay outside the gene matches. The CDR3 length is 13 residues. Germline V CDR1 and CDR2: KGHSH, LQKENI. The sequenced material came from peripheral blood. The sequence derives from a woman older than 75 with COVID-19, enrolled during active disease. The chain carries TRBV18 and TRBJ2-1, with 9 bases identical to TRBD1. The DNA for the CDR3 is TGTGCCAGCTCACTAGACAGGGGGGATGAGCAGTTCTTC. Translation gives CASSLDRGDEQFF.